The 3 T cell receptor beta chains presented below share a single source sample, sequenced in a study of T cell repertoires in cytomegalovirus infection. Their antigens are not known. TCRdb itself ran the reads through MiXCR, one entry per CDR3 protein. The table shows about 700,000 distinct CDR3 sequences, with around 35% occurring only once. Material: cultured PBMCs, obtained from culture after CMV antigen stimulation. The receptors were sampled from a human donor in good health (CMV status not recorded). Some clones in this sample may be carry-over from other donors' samples.

At least ten counts were recorded for this clonotype. This chain joins TRBV7-2 and TRBJ1-5; D is unresolved. The germline V and J ends were trimmed by 2 bases and 0 bases, with 11 bases remaining between them. The CDR3 is 16 amino acids. Germline V gene sequence: CDR1 SGHTA, CDR2 FQGNSA. CDR3 protein: CASSLLPAVSNQPQHF. The CDR3 bases are TGTGCCAGCAGCTTATTGCCGGCCGTTAGCAATCAGCCCCAGCATTTT.

The rearrangement links TRBV11-2 to TRBJ2-7; D might be TRBD1 (6 bases). The CDR3 runs to 13 residues. CDR1 is SGHAT, CDR2 FQNNGV, per germline. The V and J ends lost 8 bases and 6 bases respectively, with 17 bases between them. CDR3 DNA sequence: TGTGCCAGCCGAAGAGCAGGGGCGGGCGAGCAGTACTTC. Protein product: CASRRAGAGEQYF.

Only a few counts were recorded for this clonotype. The V call is TRBV2, the J call TRBJ2-1, with 10 bases matching TRBD2. The CDR3 loop spans 15 amino acids. Trimming at V came to 7 bases and at J to 7 bases, leaving 10 bases not matched to a gene. Germline V gene lookup returns CDR1 SNHLY and CDR2 FYNNEI. The CDR3 protein is CASTTRTSGTNEQFF. The CDR3 DNA reads TGTGCCAGCACCACACGGACTAGCGGTACTAATGAGCAGTTCTTC.